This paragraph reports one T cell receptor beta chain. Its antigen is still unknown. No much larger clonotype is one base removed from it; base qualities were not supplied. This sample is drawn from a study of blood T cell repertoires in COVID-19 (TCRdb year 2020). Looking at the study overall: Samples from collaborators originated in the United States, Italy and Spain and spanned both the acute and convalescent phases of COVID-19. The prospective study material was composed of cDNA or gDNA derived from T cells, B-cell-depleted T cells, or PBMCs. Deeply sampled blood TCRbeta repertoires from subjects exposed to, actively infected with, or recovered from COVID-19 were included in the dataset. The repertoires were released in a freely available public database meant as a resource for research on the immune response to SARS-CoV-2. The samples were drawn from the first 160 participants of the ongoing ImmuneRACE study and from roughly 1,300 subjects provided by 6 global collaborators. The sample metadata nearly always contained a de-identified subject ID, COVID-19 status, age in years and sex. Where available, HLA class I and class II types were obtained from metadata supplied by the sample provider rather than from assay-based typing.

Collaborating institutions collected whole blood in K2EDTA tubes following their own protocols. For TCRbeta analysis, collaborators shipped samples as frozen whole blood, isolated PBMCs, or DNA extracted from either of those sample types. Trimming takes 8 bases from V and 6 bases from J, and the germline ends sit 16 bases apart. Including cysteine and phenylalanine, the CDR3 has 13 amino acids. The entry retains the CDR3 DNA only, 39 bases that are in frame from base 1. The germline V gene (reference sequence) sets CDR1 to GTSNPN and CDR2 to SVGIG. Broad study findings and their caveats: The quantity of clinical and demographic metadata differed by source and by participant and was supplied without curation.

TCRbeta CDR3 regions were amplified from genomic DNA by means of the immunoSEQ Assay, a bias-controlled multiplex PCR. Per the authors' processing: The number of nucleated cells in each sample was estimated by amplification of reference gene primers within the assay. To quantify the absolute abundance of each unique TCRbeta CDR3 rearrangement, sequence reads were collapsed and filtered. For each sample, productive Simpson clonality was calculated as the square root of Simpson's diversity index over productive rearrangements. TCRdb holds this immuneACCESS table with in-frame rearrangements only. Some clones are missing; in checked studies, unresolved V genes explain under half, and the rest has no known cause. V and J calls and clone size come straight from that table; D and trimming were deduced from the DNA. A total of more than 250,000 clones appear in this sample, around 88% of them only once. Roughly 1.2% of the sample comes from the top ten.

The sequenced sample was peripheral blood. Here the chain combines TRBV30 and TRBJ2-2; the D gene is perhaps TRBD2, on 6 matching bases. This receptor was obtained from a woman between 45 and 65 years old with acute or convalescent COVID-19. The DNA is TGTGCCGCACGGAGGGATGTCCCCGGGGAGCTGTTTTTT. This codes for CAARRDVPGELFF.